This TCR beta chain was documented in a study of T cell responses to AZD1222 COVID-19 vaccine. Trimming removed 4 bases from V and 4 bases from J; junction bases left unmatched: 9. Germline loops: CDR1 SGDLS, CDR2 YYNGEE. This CDR3 region has 15 residues. The table came from immunoSEQ multiplex PCR; TCRdb's copy has only in-frame clones and leaves some out. Of approximately 180,000 clones listed, around 94% are singletons. This clonotype was sampled from an adult in good health. This chain uses TRBV9 with TRBJ2-5; TRBD1 agrees at 8 bases. The source material was peripheral blood, sampled on day 0 of AZD1222 vaccination. The CDR3 region has the DNA TGTGCCAGCAGCCCCCTCTCCGGGACAGGAGAGACCCAGTACTTC. This encodes CASSPLSGTGETQYF.